The clone carrying this TCR beta chain turned up a few times. Antigen specificity is unknown. Constant-segment primers and 5'RACE yielded cDNA libraries for TCR alpha and TCR beta, each carrying sample barcodes and UMIs. MiXCR, run by TCRdb on the 5' RACE reads, gives a single entry per CDR3 protein. The repertoire holds roughly 580,000 distinct CDR3 sequences, with more than 15% as singletons. The ends lost 1 base at V and 5 bases at J; junction bases unmatched: 22. The CDR3 is made up of 21 amino acids. The sample is drawn from a study of T-cell memory formation after mild COVID-19. Study-wide context: The study found TCR clusters largely donor specific.

Broader study findings: Clones shrinking between day 15 and 85 showed a balanced CD4/CD8 split, and those that grew later tilted toward CD4+. The finding that pre-infection memory included some responding clones suggested that cross-reactive memory joined.

The source is an adult woman who had mild COVID-19 (a few samples of this study predate the infection). Cell type and time point are not known. Sample: PBMCs or a T cell subset sorted from them (not recorded which). This chain joins TRBV12-3 or TRBV12-4 and TRBJ2-2; 7 bases match TRBD2. The CDR3 loop is CASSLGSGDQFTGRGTGELFF. The CDR3 DNA reads as TGTGCCAGCAGTTTAGGATCGGGGGATCAATTCACCGGGCGGGGGACCGGGGAGCTGTTTTTT.